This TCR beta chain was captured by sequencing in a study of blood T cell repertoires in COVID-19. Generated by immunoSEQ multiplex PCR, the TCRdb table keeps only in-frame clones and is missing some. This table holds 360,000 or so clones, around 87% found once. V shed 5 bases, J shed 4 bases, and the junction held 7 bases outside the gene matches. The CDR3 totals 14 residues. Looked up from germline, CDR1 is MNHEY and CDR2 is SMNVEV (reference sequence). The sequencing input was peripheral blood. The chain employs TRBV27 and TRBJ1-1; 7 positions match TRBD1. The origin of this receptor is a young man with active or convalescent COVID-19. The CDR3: CASSDRDVITEAFF. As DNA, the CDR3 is TGTGCCAGCAGTGACAGGGATGTAATCACTGAAGCTTTCTTT.